Listed below are T cell receptor beta chains from one sample, sequenced in a study of T cell responses to AZD1222 COVID-19 vaccine. The assay was immunoSEQ multiplex PCR, and TCRdb's table has in-frame clones only and misses some. The sample consists of some 130,000 clones, about 88% of them appearing once. The specimen was peripheral blood, collected on day 0 of AZD1222 vaccination. The source is an adult in good health. CDR3s include the opening cysteine and the closing phenylalanine or tryptophan. D genes are given only for firm matches. For some rows the clone size is stated as once, few or many, or as a class when expanded; others skip it.

j_call d_call v_call clone_size cdr3_nt cdr3_aa
TRBJ2-1 TRBD2 TRBV7-9 . TGTGCCAGCAGCTTACGTGCCCGGACTAGCGGGATCGGCAATGAGCAGTTCTTC CASSLRARTSGIGNEQFF
TRBJ1-4 TRBD1 TRBV5-6 . TGTGCCAGCAGCCCTACGACAGGGGCGTCGAATGAAAAACTGTTTTTT CASSPTTGASNEKLFF
TRBJ2-7 TRBD2 TRBV30 few TGTGCCTGGGCGGGGACTAGCGGCTACTACGAGCAGTACTTC CAWAGTSGYYEQYF
TRBJ1-5 . TRBV3-1/TRBV3-2 . TGTGCCAGCAGCCAAGATATCGGCAGCAATCAGCCCCAGCATTTT CASSQDIGSNQPQHF
TRBJ2-2 TRBD2 TRBV9 . TGTGCCAGCTCCGTAGCGGGAGTGGAAACCGGGGAGCTGTTTTTT CASSVAGVETGELFF
TRBJ2-3 TRBD2 TRBV5-8 . TGTGCCAGCAGCTTGGCTGTCTGGACTAGCGTGGCGGATACGCAGTATTTT CASSLAVWTSVADTQYF
TRBJ2-3 . TRBV29-1 . TGCAGCGTCGTTCTTAGCGCGGGGCACACAGATACGCAGTATTTT CSVVLSAGHTDTQYF
TRBJ1-5 . TRBV29-1 . TGCAGCGTTGCGGAAAATAGCAATCAGCCCCAGCATTTT CSVAENSNQPQHF
TRBJ2-5 TRBD2 TRBV2 . TGTGCCAGCAGGAAAAGGGCGGGGGGAGGTCAAGAGACCCAGTACTTC CASRKRAGGGQETQYF
TRBJ1-5 . TRBV30 . TGTGCCTGGAGTGTGGGCGGCCAGCCCCAGCATTTT CAWSVGGQPQHF
TRBJ1-1 TRBD1 TRBV3-1/TRBV3-2 . TGTGCCAGCAGCCAAGGCCCGACAGGGTGGGCCACTGAAGCTTTCTTT CASSQGPTGWATEAFF
TRBJ2-2 TRBD1 TRBV28 . TGTGCCAGCAAGACAGGGGGAACCGGGGAGCTGTTTTTT CASKTGGTGELFF
TRBJ1-1 . TRBV5-1 once TGCGCCAGCAGCCCTTTGGTTAACACTGAAGCTTTCTTT CASSPLVNTEAFF
TRBJ2-7 . TRBV9 . TGTGCCAGCAGCACAACGGTAGGCTCCTACGAGCAGTACTTC CASSTTVGSYEQYF
TRBJ2-7 TRBD1 TRBV27 . TGTGCCAGCAGTTACCAAGACAGGGTATGGGACGAGCAGTACTTC CASSYQDRVWDEQYF
TRBJ2-3 . TRBV7-9 . TGTGCCAGCAGCCCCGGACATCGCACAGATACGCAGTATTTT CASSPGHRTDTQYF
TRBJ2-7 . TRBV3-1/TRBV3-2 . TGTGCCAGCAACCAAGGACTCGGGAGCTACGAGCAGTACTTC CASNQGLGSYEQYF
TRBJ2-7 . TRBV10-2 . TGCGCCAGCAGTAGGGACTTCGGCGGCTACGAGCAGTACTTC CASSRDFGGYEQYF
TRBJ2-5 TRBD2 TRBV27 . TGTGCCAGCAGTTCCCCCAAGGGCGGGAGGAGGCAAGAGACCCAGTACTTC CASSSPKGGRRQETQYF
TRBJ1-1 . TRBV27 few TGTGCCAGCAGTTTGGTGGACAGGAACACTGAAGCTTTCTTT CASSLVDRNTEAFF
TRBJ1-5 . TRBV28 . TGTGCCAGCAGTTCCCCCCCTGGGGGCTATCAGCCCCAGCATTTT CASSSPPGGYQPQHF
TRBJ2-4 TRBD1 TRBV23-1 . TGCGCCAGCAGTCATATGGACAGGACTCGAGGTAGGCAGTACTTC CASSHMDRTRGRQYF